The source of this T cell receptor (beta chain) is a study of OX40 agonist ivuxolimab in advanced cancers. Study details: Prior anti-PD-1, anti-PD-L1 or anti-CTLA-4 therapy did not bar entry, and more than 35% had some. Partial responses were seen in three patients, one with hepatocellular carcinoma and two with cutaneous melanoma.

Profiled with immunoSEQ multiplex PCR; TCRdb holds only in-frame clones, not every one. The sample lists about 120,000 clones; approximately 92% were seen once. At baseline, cycle 4 day 1, and cycle 7 day 1, blood was sampled. CDR3 length equals 15 residues. Germline values: CDR1 MNHEY, CDR2 SVGAGI. Trimming pared 0 bases from V and 7 bases from J, leaving 12 bases between. The TCR sequence derives from an adult with an advanced solid tumor such as melanoma, head and neck, liver or kidney cancer. Sequencing was performed on CD4+ or CD8+ T cells sorted from blood, taken in a trial of the OX40 agonist ivuxolimab. The V call is TRBV6-5, the J call TRBJ1-4; a weak D match, TRBD1 (5 bases). The CDR3 region is CASSYSGLGSEKLFF. The DNA for the CDR3 is TGTGCCAGCAGTTACTCGGGGCTAGGGAGTGAAAAACTGTTTTTT.